This entry is about one T cell receptor beta chain. What it binds is not known. The data stem from a study of T cells expressing NK-cell markers. TCRdb reprocessed the 5' RACE reads and reports one entry per CDR3 protein, with no DNA. This listing includes over 350,000 distinct CDR3 sequences. Germline CDR1 DFQATT, CDR2 SNEGSKA (reference sequence). The CDR3 totals 13 residues. Study-wide points: Topping the CD3+CD56-NKG2C+ fraction as well were these clonotypes, in a few donors.

This TCR came from a woman between 45 and 65 years old in good health. The rearrangement uses TRBV20-1 and TRBJ2-3; TCRdb's D gene call, TRBD1, goes unchecked for lack of DNA. Sequencing was carried out using blood T cells: a sorted CD56 or NKG2C T cell subset, CD4+ or CD8+ T cells, or bulk PBMC T cells (not recorded which). CDR3 in amino acids: CSAMTGGPDTQYF.